The TCR beta chain described here comes from a study of cytomegalovirus exposure and HLA in healthy donors. Study-level background: An early data release held approximately 80 million unique TCRs from HLA-typed donors. Study-level results: For most TCR beta V segments, an earlier analysis put the productive rate at about 90% or about 30% of the time. The authors reported that TCR beta sequences could predict HLA-A and HLA-B alleles. These predictions were accurate for most subjects in the first cohort. Presence/absence analyses assumed roughly uniform sequencing depth across donors.

The PCR had 60 Vbeta and 13 Jbeta primers. Clones were sequenced by immunoSEQ multiplex PCR, and TCRdb holds only the in-frame ones, with some missing. The repertoire holds under 130,000 clones, 79% seen once, with approximately 3% in the top ten. The table lists this clone with a count of one. Its antigen is unknown. J lost 8 bases, V lost 4 bases, and 7 bases had no gene match. This CDR3 comprises 16 residues. The germline V gene has CDR1 SGHVS and CDR2 FNYEAQ. What was sequenced was PBMCs. V and J are TRBV7-6 and TRBJ2-1; 14 bases are a match to TRBD2. The clonotype originates from a woman aged 40 to 55 in good health and CMV-seronegative. The CDR3 sequence is CASSSAGTSGSHEQFF. The CDR3 DNA follows: TGTGCCAGCAGCTCGGCCGGGACTAGCGGGAGTCATGAGCAGTTCTTC.